This T cell receptor (beta chain) was sequenced in a study of blood T cell repertoires in COVID-19. The data were produced by immunoSEQ multiplex PCR, yet TCRdb's version contains in-frame clones alone and is incomplete. Found here are about 160,000 clones, roughly 80% of them singletons; the top ten hold less than 4%. V shed 4 bases, J shed 1 base, and the junction held 15 bases outside the gene matches. CDR1 is SGHAT and CDR2 is FQNNGV in the germline V gene. This CDR3 has 18 amino acids. This clone has more than one count but fewer than ten. The sequence came from an older woman who had recovered from COVID-19. The sequencing sample was made of PBMCs or T cells enriched from blood (not recorded which). The V gene is TRBV11-2, the J gene TRBJ2-7; the match to TRBD2 covers 8 bases. The CDR3 loop reads CASSSSIGIAGKSYEQYF. The CDR3 DNA follows: TGTGCCAGCAGCTCCTCCATCGGAATAGCGGGGAAATCCTACGAGCAGTACTTC.